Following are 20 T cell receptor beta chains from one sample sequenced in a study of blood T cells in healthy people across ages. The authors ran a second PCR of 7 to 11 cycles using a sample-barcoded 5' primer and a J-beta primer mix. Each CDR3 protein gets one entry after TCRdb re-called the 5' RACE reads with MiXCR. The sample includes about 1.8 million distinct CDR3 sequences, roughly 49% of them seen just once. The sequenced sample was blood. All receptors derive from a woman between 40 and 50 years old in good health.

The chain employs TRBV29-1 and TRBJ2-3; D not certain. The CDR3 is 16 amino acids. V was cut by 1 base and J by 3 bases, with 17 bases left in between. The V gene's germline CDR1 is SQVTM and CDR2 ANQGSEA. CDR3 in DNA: TGCAGCGTTGAAGGTAACGGTCGGCTAGGTACAGATACGCAGTATTTT. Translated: CSVEGNGRLGTDTQYF.

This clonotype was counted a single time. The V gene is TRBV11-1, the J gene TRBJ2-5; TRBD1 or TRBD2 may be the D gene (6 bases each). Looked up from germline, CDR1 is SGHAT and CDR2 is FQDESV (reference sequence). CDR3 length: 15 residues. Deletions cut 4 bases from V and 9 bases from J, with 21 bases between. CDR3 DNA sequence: TGTGCCAGCAGCTCCTCGGGTCTCGGGGGCTCGGCCCAGTACTTC. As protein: CASSSSGLGGSAQYF.

The CDR3, as DNA: TGCAGTGCGCCTAAGACGGAAGGGACTACCCTGGGCACCGGGGAGCTGTTTTTT. It codes for CSAPKTEGTTLGTGELFF. V usage is TRBV20-1 and J usage is TRBJ2-2; 7 bases align to TRBD2. The CDR3 is 18 residues long. V shed 6 bases and J 4 bases; nucleotides not matched to a gene: 20. The germline V gene encodes CDR1 DFQATT and CDR2 SNEGSKA (reference sequence).

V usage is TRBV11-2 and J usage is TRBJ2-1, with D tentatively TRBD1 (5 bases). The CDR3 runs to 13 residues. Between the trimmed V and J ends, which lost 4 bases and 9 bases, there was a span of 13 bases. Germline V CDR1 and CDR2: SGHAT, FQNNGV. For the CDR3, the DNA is TGTGCCAGCAGCTCCACAGGTTCTCGTGAGCAGTTCTTC. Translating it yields CASSSTGSREQFF.

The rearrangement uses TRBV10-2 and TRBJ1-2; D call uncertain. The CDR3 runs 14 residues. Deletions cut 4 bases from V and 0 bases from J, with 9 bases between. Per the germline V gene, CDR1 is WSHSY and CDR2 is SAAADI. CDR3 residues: CASSVAATNYGYTF. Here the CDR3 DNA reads TGCGCCAGCAGTGTGGCAGCTACTAACTATGGCTACACCTTC.

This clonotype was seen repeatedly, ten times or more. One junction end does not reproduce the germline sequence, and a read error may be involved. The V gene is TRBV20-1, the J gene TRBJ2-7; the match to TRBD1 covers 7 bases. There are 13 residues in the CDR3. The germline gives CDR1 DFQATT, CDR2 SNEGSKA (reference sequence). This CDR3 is CSATGTASYEQYF. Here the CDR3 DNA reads TGCAGCGCTACCGGGACAGCATCCTACGAGCAGTACTTC.

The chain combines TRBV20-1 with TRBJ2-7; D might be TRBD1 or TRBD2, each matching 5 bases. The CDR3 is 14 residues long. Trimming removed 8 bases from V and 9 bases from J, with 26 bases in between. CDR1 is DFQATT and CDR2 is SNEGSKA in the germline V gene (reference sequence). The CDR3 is CSTRKPGRRPAQYF. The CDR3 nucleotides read TGCAGTACAAGAAAGCCGGGACGTAGACCCGCGCAGTACTTC.

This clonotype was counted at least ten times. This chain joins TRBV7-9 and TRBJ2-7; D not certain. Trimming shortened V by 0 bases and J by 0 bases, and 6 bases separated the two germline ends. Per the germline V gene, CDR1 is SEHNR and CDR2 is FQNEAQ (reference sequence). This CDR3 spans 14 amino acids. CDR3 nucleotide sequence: TGTGCCAGCAGCTTAGCCGCAAGCTCCTACGAGCAGTACTTC. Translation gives CASSLAASSYEQYF.

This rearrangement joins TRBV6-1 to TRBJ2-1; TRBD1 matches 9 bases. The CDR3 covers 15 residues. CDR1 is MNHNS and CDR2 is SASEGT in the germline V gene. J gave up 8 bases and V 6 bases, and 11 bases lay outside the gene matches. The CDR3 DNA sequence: TGTGCCAGCAGCAATTACCGGGACAGGGTCGATGAGCAGTTCTTC. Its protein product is CASSNYRDRVDEQFF.

The CDR3 protein is CASSILLLAGETNEQFF. The CDR3 DNA follows: TGTGCCAGCAGCATCCTTCTTCTAGCGGGGGAGACGAATGAGCAGTTCTTC. The V gene is TRBV6-2 or TRBV6-3, the J gene TRBJ2-1; TRBD2 aligns across 10 bases. The germline V gene encodes CDR1 MNHEY and CDR2 SVGEGT. With 6 bases clipped from V and 7 bases from J, the junction kept 15 bases outside the gene matches. This CDR3 comprises 17 residues.

DNA of the CDR3: TGCGCCAGCAGCCAAGATCGCGACAGCCAATTAGATACGCAGTATTTT. Its protein product is CASSQDRDSQLDTQYF. The chain is built from TRBV4-1 and TRBJ2-3; maybe TRBD1 (5 bases). This CDR3 has 16 amino acids. CDR1 and CDR2 (germline): MGHRA, YSYEKL. Trimming took off 0 bases at V and 5 bases at J, with 15 bases between the two ends.

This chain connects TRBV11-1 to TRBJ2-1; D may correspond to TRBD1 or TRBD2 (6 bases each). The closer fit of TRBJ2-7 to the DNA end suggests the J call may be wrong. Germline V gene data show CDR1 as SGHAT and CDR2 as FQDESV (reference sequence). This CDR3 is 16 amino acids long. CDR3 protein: CASSPHWGDIYNEQYF. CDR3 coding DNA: TGTGCCAGCAGCCCTCATTGGGGGGACATCTACAATGAGCAGTACTTC.

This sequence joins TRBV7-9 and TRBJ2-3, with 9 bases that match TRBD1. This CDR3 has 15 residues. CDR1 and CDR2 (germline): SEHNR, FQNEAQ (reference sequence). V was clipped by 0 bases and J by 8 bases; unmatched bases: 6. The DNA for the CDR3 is TGTGCCAGCAGCTTAGCAGGACAGGGGTTGGGTACGCAGTATTTT. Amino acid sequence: CASSLAGQGLGTQYF.

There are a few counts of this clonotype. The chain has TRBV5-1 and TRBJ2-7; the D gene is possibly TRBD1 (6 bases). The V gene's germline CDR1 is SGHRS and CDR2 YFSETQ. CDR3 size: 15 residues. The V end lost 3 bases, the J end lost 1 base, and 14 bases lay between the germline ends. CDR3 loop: CASSYLGGYSYEQYF. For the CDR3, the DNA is TGCGCCAGCAGCTACTTAGGGGGTTATTCCTACGAGCAGTACTTC.

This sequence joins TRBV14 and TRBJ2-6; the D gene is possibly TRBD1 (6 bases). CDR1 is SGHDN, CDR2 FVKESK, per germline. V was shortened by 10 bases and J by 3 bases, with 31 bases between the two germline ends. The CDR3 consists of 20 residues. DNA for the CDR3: TGTGCCAACACCAAGGGGGTTAACGGACCTCTCGCTGGTGGGGCCAACGTCCTGACTTTC. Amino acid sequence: CANTKGVNGPLAGGANVLTF.

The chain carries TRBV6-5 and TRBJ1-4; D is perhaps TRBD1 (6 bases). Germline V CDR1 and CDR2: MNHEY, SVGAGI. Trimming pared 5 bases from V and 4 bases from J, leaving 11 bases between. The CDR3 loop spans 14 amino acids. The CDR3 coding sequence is TGTGCCAGCAGTAAGACAGGCTATAATGAAAAACTGTTTTTT. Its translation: CASSKTGYNEKLFF.

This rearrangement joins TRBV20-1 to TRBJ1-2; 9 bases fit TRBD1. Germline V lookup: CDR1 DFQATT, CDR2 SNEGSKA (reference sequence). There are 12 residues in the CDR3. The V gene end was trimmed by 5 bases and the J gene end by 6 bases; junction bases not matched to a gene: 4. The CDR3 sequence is CSAGTGTDGYTF. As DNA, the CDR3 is TGCAGTGCTGGGACAGGGACCGATGGCTACACCTTC.

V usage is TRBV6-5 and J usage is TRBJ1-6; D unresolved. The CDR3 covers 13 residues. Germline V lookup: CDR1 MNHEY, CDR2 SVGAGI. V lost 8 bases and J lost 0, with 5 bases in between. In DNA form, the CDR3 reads TGTGCCAGCTACGACTCCTATAATTCACCCCTCCACTTT. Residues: CASYDSYNSPLHF.

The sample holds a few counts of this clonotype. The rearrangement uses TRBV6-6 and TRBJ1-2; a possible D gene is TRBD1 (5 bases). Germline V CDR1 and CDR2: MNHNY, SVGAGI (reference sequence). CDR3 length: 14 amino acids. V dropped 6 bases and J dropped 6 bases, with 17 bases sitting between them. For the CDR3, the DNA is TGTGCCAGCAGCCTCGGGACTGAGATTAATGGCTACACCTTC. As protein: CASSLGTEINGYTF.

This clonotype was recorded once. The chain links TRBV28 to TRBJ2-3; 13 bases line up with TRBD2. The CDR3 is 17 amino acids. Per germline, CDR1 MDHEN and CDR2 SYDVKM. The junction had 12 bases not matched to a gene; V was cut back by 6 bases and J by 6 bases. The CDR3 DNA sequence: TGTGCCAGCAGAATACTAGCGGGGGGGCTTTATGGTGATACGCAGTATTTT. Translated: CASRILAGGLYGDTQYF.